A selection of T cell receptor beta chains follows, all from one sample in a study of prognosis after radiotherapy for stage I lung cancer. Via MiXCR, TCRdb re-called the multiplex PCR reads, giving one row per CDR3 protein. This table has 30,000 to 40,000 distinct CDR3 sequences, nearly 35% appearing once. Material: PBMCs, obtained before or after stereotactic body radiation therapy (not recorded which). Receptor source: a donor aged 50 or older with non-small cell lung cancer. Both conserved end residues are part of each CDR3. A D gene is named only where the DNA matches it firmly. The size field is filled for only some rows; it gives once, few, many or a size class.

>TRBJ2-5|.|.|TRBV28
CASRGGGSQETQYF
TGTGCCAGTAGGGGGGGGGGGTCTCAAGAGACCCAGTACTTC
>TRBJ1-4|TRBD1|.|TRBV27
CASSLWTGRVEKLFF
TGTGCCAGCAGTTTATGGACAGGGAGGGTGGAAAAACTGTTTTTT
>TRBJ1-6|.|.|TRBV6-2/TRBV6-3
CASSERNGYGSPLHF
TGTGCCAGCAGTGAACGCAATGGGTATGGGTCACCCCTCCACTTT
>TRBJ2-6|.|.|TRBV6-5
CASSYSKGSGANVLNF
TGTGCCAGCAGTTACTCAAAAGGGTCCGGGGCCAACGTCCTGAATTTC
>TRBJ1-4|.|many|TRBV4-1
CASSRGEGASYEKLFF
TGCGCCAGCAGCCGAGGGGAAGGGGCATCCTACGAAAAACTGTTTTTT
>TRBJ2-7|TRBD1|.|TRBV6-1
CASSPANEGTVYEQYF
TGTGCCAGCAGTCCAGCCAATGAGGGGACAGTCTACGAGCAGTACTTC
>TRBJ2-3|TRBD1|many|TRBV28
CASSPYQEGQGASTDTQYF
TGTGCCAGCAGTCCATACCAAGAGGGACAGGGGGCTAGCACAGATACGCAGTATTTT
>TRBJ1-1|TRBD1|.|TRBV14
CASSQLLGTGGLSGTEAFF
TGTGCCAGCAGCCAACTCCTAGGGACAGGGGGCTTGAGTGGAACTGAAGCTTTCTTT
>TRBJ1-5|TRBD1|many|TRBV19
CASSILPDRASNQPQHF
TGTGCCAGTAGTATACTCCCCGACAGGGCTAGCAATCAGCCCCAGCATTTT
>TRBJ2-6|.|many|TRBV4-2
CASSQVGYSGANVLTF
TGTGCCAGCAGCCAAGTTGGTTACTCTGGGGCCAACGTCCTGACTTTC
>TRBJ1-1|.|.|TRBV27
CASFALQGGVTEAFF
TGTGCCAGCTTCGCTTTACAGGGTGGAGTCACTGAAGCTTTCTTT
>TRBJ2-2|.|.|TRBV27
CASSTLDVYLGELFF
TGTGCCAGCAGTACCCTAGACGTCTATCTAGGGGAGCTGTTTTTT
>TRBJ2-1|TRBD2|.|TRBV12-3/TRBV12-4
CASIPWGGVDEQFF
TGTGCCAGCATCCCATGGGGGGGAGTGGATGAGCAGTTCTTC
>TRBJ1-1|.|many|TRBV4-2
CASSQERNTEAFF
TGTGCCAGCAGCCAAGAACGAAACACTGAAGCTTTCTTT
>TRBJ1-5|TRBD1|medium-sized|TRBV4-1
CASSPWTGGDQPQHF
TGCGCCAGCAGCCCGTGGACAGGGGGCGATCAGCCCCAGCATTTT
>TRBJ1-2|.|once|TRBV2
CANSDSDYCYTF
TGTGCCAACAGTGATTCTGACTATTGCTACACCTTC
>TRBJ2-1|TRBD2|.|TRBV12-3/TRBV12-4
CASSSLAVLDEQFF
TGTGCCAGCAGTTCGCTAGCGGTACTGGATGAGCAGTTCTTC
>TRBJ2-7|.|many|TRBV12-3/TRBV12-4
CASSLYERSYEQYF
TGTGCCAGCAGTTTATACGAGAGGTCCTACGAGCAGTACTTC
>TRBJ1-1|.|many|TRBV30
CAWDQDFMNTEAFF
TGTGCCTGGGACCAGGATTTCATGAACACTGAAGCTTTCTTT
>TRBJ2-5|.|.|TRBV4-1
CASSQEGAGEETQYF
TGCGCCAGCAGCCAAGAGGGGGCAGGGGAAGAGACCCAGTACTTC
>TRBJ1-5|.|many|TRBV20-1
CSARDLRVDQPQHF
TGCAGTGCTAGAGATTTGCGGGTAGATCAGCCCCAGCATTTT
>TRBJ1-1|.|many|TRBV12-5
CASAFTGSTEAFF
TGTGCTAGTGCCTTCACGGGGAGCACTGAAGCTTTCTTT
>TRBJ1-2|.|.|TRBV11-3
CASSRGGPGNYGYTF
TGTGCCAGCAGCCGCGGGGGGCCCGGGAACTATGGCTACACCTTC
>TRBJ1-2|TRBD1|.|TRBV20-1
CSAAGGDYGYTF
TGCAGTGCTGCAGGGGGCGACTATGGCTACACCTTC
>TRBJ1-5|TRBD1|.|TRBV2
CASNTGGDQPQHF
TGTGCCAGCAACACAGGGGGCGATCAGCCCCAGCATTTT
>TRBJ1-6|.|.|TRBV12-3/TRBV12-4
CASIPTENSPLHF
TGTGCCAGCATCCCTACCGAAAATTCACCCCTCCACTTT
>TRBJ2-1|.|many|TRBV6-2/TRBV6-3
CASSLTGSYNEQFF
TGTGCCAGCAGTTTGACAGGTTCCTACAATGAGCAGTTCTTC
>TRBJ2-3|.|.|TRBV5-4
CASSPEIDTQYF
TGTGCCAGCAGCCCGGAGATAGATACGCAGTATTTT
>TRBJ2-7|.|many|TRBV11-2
CASSLNAGISYEQYF
TGTGCCAGCAGCCTTAATGCAGGTATCTCCTACGAGCAGTACTTC
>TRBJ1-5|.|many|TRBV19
CASSIDRTPGGNQPQHF
TGTGCCAGTAGTATAGATAGGACCCCGGGAGGCAATCAGCCCCAGCATTTT
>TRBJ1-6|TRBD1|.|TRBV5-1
CASSLETGHNSPLHF
TGCGCCAGCAGCTTGGAGACAGGGCATAATTCACCCCTCCACTTT
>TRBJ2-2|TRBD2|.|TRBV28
CASRKGRVRTGELFF
TGTGCCAGTAGAAAAGGGAGGGTGCGCACCGGGGAGCTGTTTTTT
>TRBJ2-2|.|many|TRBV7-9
CASNPQRESGELFF
TGTGCCAGCAACCCCCAGAGGGAGTCCGGGGAGCTGTTTTTT
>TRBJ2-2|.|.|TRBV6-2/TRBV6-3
CASSEGRGRIGELFF
TGTGCCAGCAGTGAGGGCAGGGGTAGAATCGGGGAGCTGTTTTTT
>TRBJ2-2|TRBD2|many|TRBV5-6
CASSSGTSGREELFF
TGTGCCAGCAGCTCAGGGACTAGCGGCCGAGAGGAGCTGTTTTTT
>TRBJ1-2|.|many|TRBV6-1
CASSPPYSTDYGYTF
TGTGCCAGCTCACCACCATACAGTACGGACTATGGCTACACCTTC
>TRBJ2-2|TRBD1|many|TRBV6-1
CASTRQGPGELFF
TGTGCCAGCACCAGACAGGGACCCGGGGAGCTGTTTTTT
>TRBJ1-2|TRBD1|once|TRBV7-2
CASSLRGQGLDYGYTF
TGTGCCAGCAGCCTCAGGGGACAGGGGCTGGACTATGGCTACACCTTC
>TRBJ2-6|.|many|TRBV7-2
CASSSRSGANVLTF
TGTGCCAGCAGCTCGCGCTCTGGGGCCAACGTCCTGACTTTC
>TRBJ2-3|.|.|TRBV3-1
CASSQDSPVDTQYF
TGTGCCAGCAGCCAAGATAGCCCAGTAGATACGCAGTATTTT
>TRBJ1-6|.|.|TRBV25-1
CTSSSYRREHNSPLHF
TGTACCAGCAGTTCCTACCGCCGGGAACACAATTCACCCCTCCACTTT
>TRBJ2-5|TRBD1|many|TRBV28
CASSSPGQGVYQETQYF
TGTGCCAGCAGTTCACCGGGACAGGGGGTGTACCAAGAGACCCAGTACTTC
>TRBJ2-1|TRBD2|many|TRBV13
CASSSSTRLAVNNEQFF
TGTGCCAGCAGCTCCTCCACTAGACTAGCGGTGAACAATGAGCAGTTCTTC